The 27 T cell receptor beta chains below come from one sample, sequenced in a study of follicular helper T cells after annual influenza vaccination. Profiled with immunoSEQ multiplex PCR; TCRdb holds only in-frame clones, not every one. The repertoire has approximately 11,000 clones, roughly 82% of them found once; the top ten carry around 0.9%. Sequenced here: CXCR5- memory CD4+ T cells sorted from blood, sampled 6 weeks after influenza vaccination. The source of these receptors is an adult who received the influenza vaccine.

The chain employs TRBV10-3 and TRBJ1-5; 7 bases map to TRBD1. Per the germline V gene, CDR1 is ENHRY and CDR2 is SYGVKD. The CDR3 covers 13 residues. The ends lost 6 bases at V and 6 bases at J; junction bases unmatched: 5. Here the CDR3 DNA reads TGTGCCATCAGGGGGGACAGCGGTCAGCCCCAGCATTTT. It translates to CAIRGDSGQPQHF.

This chain uses TRBV4-1 with TRBJ2-5; a weak D match, TRBD1 (6 bases). The V end was cut by 5 bases, the J end by 0 bases, with 10 bases between. The germline V gene encodes CDR1 MGHRA and CDR2 YSYEKL. This CDR3 has 14 residues. DNA for the CDR3: TGCGCCAGCAGCTCCCGACAGGACCAAGAGACCCAGTACTTC. Translated: CASSSRQDQETQYF.

The chain combines TRBV10-1 with TRBJ2-5, with 10 positions matching TRBD1. CDR3 length: 20 amino acids. V was pared by 8 bases and J by 2 bases, with 23 bases of the junction left unmatched. Germline CDR1 reads WNHNN; CDR2 reads SYGVQD (reference sequence). This chain's CDR3 is CASVQFDRQGARKLQETQYF. CDR3 DNA: TGCGCCAGCGTCCAATTCGACCGACAGGGGGCGCGAAAATTACAAGAGACCCAGTACTTC.

There are a few counts of this clone. The V and J genes are TRBV21-1 and TRBJ2-7; the DNA was not used to check the table's D call, TRBD2. TRBV21-1 is tagged as a pseudogene. The CDR3 extends over 19 amino acids. The CDR3 region is CASSPIGTRPYLLYYEQYF. Here the CDR3 DNA reads TGTGCCAGCAGCCCAATCGGGACTAGACCATATCTCCTCTACTACGAGCAGTACTTC.

The chain is built from TRBV4-3 and TRBJ1-4; 9 positions match TRBD1. The CDR3 contains 14 residues. Germline CDR1 is LGHNA and CDR2 is YSLEER. V shed 3 bases, J shed 11 bases, and the junction held 7 bases outside the gene matches. The DNA of the CDR3 is TGCGCCAGCAGCCAGTCCCGGGACAGGGAGAAACTGTTTTTT. Translating it yields CASSQSRDREKLFF.

This sequence joins TRBV4-1 and TRBJ2-1; TRBD2 matches at 9 bases. The length of the CDR3 is 15 residues. Germline V gene lookup returns CDR1 MGHRA and CDR2 YSYEKL. Germline trimming cut 3 bases from V and 4 bases from J; bases unmatched to any gene: 4. DNA for the CDR3: TGCGCCAGCAGCCAGAGGACTAGCGAGTACAATGAGCAGTTCTTC. It yields the protein CASSQRTSEYNEQFF.

This clone has only a few counts. The V gene is TRBV6-5, the J gene TRBJ1-6; D gene unclear. The germline V and J ends were trimmed by 2 bases and 7 bases, with 15 bases remaining between them. CDR3 length: 16 amino acids. Germline CDR1 MNHEY, CDR2 SVGAGI. The CDR3 DNA reads as TGTGCCAGCAGTTACGACACCAATTTTGGGAATTCACCCCTCCACTTT. Its protein is CASSYDTNFGNSPLHF.

The gene calls are TRBV2 and TRBJ2-3, with a possible D match to TRBD1 (5 bases). This CDR3 has 14 amino acids. Germline V CDR1 and CDR2: SNHLY, FYNNEI. Deletions cut 5 bases from V and 2 bases from J, with 11 bases between. The DNA for the CDR3 is TGTGCCAGCAGTTTCCAAGGGGCCACAGATACGCAGTATTTT. Amino acids: CASSFQGATDTQYF. Full variable domain (rest looked up from reference TRBV2 and TRBJ2-3): EPEVTQTPSHQVTQMGQEVILRCVPISNHLYFYWYRQILGQKVEFLVSFYNNEISEKSEIFDDQFSVERPDGSNFTLKIRSTKLEDSAMYFCASSFQGATDTQYFGPGTRLTVL.

The V and J genes are TRBV25-1 and TRBJ2-3; maybe TRBD1 (5 bases). Germline values: CDR1 MGHDK, CDR2 SYGVNS. V lost 1 base and J lost 1, with 9 bases in between. The CDR3 covers 15 residues. CDR3 residues: CASSELTARTDTQYF. As DNA, the CDR3 is TGTGCCAGCAGTGAATTGACAGCGCGCACAGATACGCAGTATTTT.

The chain couples TRBV5-6 to TRBJ1-4; TRBD1 aligns across 8 bases. The trim removed 0 bases at V and 8 bases at J, leaving 6 bases unmatched. The CDR3 loop spans 15 amino acids. Germline V gene lookup returns CDR1 SGHDT and CDR2 YYEEEE. The CDR3 region is CASSLGDRQVEKLFF. Here the CDR3 DNA reads TGTGCCAGCAGCTTGGGGGACAGGCAGGTCGAAAAACTGTTTTTT. Drawing the rest from reference TRBV5-6 and TRBJ1-4, the complete variable domain is DAGVTQSPTHLIKTRGQQVTLRCSPKSGHDTVSWYQQALGQGPQFIFQYYEEEERQRGNFPDRFSGHQFPNYSSELNVNALLLGDSALYLCASSLGDRQVEKLFFGSGTQLSVL.

This rearrangement joins TRBV29-1 to TRBJ1-5, with 8 positions matching TRBD1. The V gene end was trimmed by 5 bases and the J gene end by 1 base; junction bases not matched to a gene: 1. The CDR3 has 13 amino acids. Germline V gives CDR1 SQVTM, CDR2 ANQGSEA. The CDR3 DNA is TGCAGCGTTCAGGGGGCGAGCAATCAGCCCCAGCATTTT. Its protein is CSVQGASNQPQHF.

The V call is TRBV30, the J call TRBJ1-3; D is possibly TRBD1 (5 bases). Trimming took 2 bases from V and 5 from J, leaving 7 bases between them. In germline, CDR1 is GTSNPN, CDR2 SVGIG (reference sequence). There are 12 residues in the CDR3. The DNA of the CDR3 is TGTGCCTGGAGTACGGGACGAAACACCATATATTTT. This encodes CAWSTGRNTIYF.

The V and J genes are TRBV10-2 and TRBJ2-7; 11 bases align to TRBD1. Germline CDR1 and CDR2: WSHSY and SAAADI. V dropped 6 bases and J dropped 2; count of bases not matched to a gene: 3. The CDR3 length is 14 residues. CDR3 region: CASSTGQGAYEQYF. The CDR3 DNA is TGCGCCAGCAGCACGGGACAGGGGGCCTACGAGCAGTACTTC.

The chain links TRBV30 to TRBJ2-2; D is perhaps TRBD1 or TRBD2 (6 bases each). The CDR3 loop spans 16 amino acids. V was trimmed by 0 bases and J by 7 bases, leaving 18 bases between them. In germline, CDR1 is GTSNPN, CDR2 SVGIG (reference sequence). This CDR3 reads CAWSVLGAGLVGELFF. The CDR3, as DNA: TGTGCCTGGAGTGTACTGGGGGCGGGATTGGTCGGGGAGCTGTTTTTT. The complete variable domain, with remaining parts taken from reference TRBV30 and TRBJ2-2, reads SQTIHQWPATLVQPVGSPLSLECTVEGTSNPNLYWYRQAAGRGLQLLFYSVGIGQISSEVPQNLSASRPQDRQFILSSKKLLLSDSGFYLCAWSVLGAGLVGELFFGEGSRLTVL.

This chain uses TRBV29-1 with TRBJ2-1; D possibly corresponds to TRBD2 (5 bases). CDR3 length equals 14 residues. The V gene lost 6 bases and the J gene lost 4 bases, with 16 bases spanning the gap. Per the germline V gene, CDR1 is SQVTM and CDR2 is ANQGSEA. Written as DNA, the CDR3 is TGCAGCGTAGAGGATTCCGGGGTATACAATGAGCAGTTCTTC. It specifies CSVEDSGVYNEQFF.

The chain has TRBV2 and TRBJ1-1; D is perhaps TRBD1 (5 bases). Between the trimmed V and J ends, which lost 5 bases and 6 bases, there was a span of 22 bases. This CDR3 region has 16 residues. CDR1 is SNHLY and CDR2 is FYNNEI in the germline V gene. In nucleotides, the CDR3 is TGTGCCAGCAGTCCCAACACCCCCATAACAGGTTCTGAAGCTTTCTTT. Amino acid sequence: CASSPNTPITGSEAFF.

The chain couples TRBV9 to TRBJ1-1; 7 bases map to TRBD1. With V trimmed by 0 bases and J by 7 bases, 9 bases remained unmatched. Germline V gives CDR1 SGDLS, CDR2 YYNGEE. The CDR3 spans 15 residues. CDR3 region: CASSVAAGGVGEAFF. The CDR3 bases are TGTGCCAGCAGCGTAGCGGCAGGGGGGGTCGGTGAAGCTTTCTTT.

This sequence joins TRBV4-3 and TRBJ1-5, with a weak D call TRBD1 (5 bases). This CDR3 has 15 residues. Trimming removed 0 bases at V and 6 bases at J, with 12 bases between. Per the germline V gene, CDR1 is LGHNA and CDR2 is YSLEER. The CDR3 sequence is CASSQDRGLRQPQHF. The DNA for the CDR3 is TGCGCCAGCAGCCAAGATAGGGGTTTGCGTCAGCCCCAGCATTTT.

The chain has TRBV23-1 and TRBJ2-5; D is perhaps TRBD1 or TRBD2 (5 bases each). TRBV23-1 carries the ORF label, with uncertain function. The CDR3 consists of 14 residues. Between the trimmed V and J ends, which lost 6 bases and 0 bases, there was a span of 11 bases. CDR3 DNA: TGCGCCAGCAGCACTTGGGGGTACCAAGAGACCCAGTACTTC. Translating it yields CASSTWGYQETQYF.

For the CDR3, the DNA is TGTGCCAGCAGCTTAGACAGGGCAGCCAATGAGCAGTTCTTC. Translating it yields CASSLDRAANEQFF. The chain employs TRBV7-2 and TRBJ2-1; the D gene is possibly TRBD1 (6 bases). Trimming took off 1 base at V and 6 bases at J, with 10 bases between the two ends. The germline V gene has CDR1 SGHTA and CDR2 FQGNSA. CDR3 length: 14 residues.

V usage is TRBV7-2 and J usage is TRBJ2-5; TRBD2 matches 11 bases. The CDR3 contains 16 residues. The V gene's germline CDR1 is SGHTA and CDR2 FQGNSA. V shed 1 base, J shed 1 base, and the junction held 2 bases outside the gene matches. This CDR3 is CASSLGLAGSQETQYF. The DNA of the CDR3 is TGTGCCAGCAGCTTAGGACTAGCGGGATCCCAAGAGACCCAGTACTTC.

This sequence joins TRBV5-6 and TRBJ2-7; 10 positions agree with TRBD1. Germline V lookup: CDR1 SGHDT, CDR2 YYEEEE. CDR3 length: 16 residues. Trimming cost V 4 bases and J 2 bases; bases outside gene matches: 9. The DNA of the CDR3 is TGTGCCAGCAGCCGGCAGCTGACAGGGGGCCCCTACGAGCAGTACTTC. Residues: CASSRQLTGGPYEQYF.

V gene TRBV28 combines with J gene TRBJ1-2, with a possible D match to TRBD1 (5 bases). The CDR3 consists of 11 residues. Trimming stripped 5 bases from V and 7 bases from J, with 8 bases between. The germline CDR1 and CDR2 sequences are MDHEN and SYDVKM. The CDR3 loop reads CASSDSGGYTF. For the CDR3, the DNA is TGTGCCAGCAGTGACAGTGGTGGCTACACCTTC.

The chain employs TRBV19 and TRBJ2-2; no clear D gene. CDR1 is LNHDA, CDR2 SQIVND, per germline (reference sequence). Trimming left V 2 bases short and J 6 bases short, with 7 bases between. The CDR3 runs to 13 residues. CDR3 coding DNA: TGTGCCAGTAGTATAAGAGATTCCGGGGAGCTGTTTTTT. It translates to CASSIRDSGELFF.

V gene TRBV2 combines with J gene TRBJ1-4, with a tentative D call TRBD1 (6 bases). CDR1 and CDR2 (germline): SNHLY, FYNNEI. The CDR3 is 14 residues long. The germline V and J ends were trimmed by 5 bases and 8 bases, with 15 bases remaining between them. The CDR3 is CASSIQGSFEKLFF. The CDR3 DNA reads TGTGCCAGCAGTATACAGGGTAGTTTCGAAAAACTGTTTTTT.

The CDR3 coding sequence is TGCAGCGTCACAAAGGGACAGGGGAACTATGGCTACACCTTC. It is translated as CSVTKGQGNYGYTF. The rearrangement links TRBV29-1 to TRBJ1-2; TRBD1 matches at 10 bases. The ends lost 6 bases at V and 2 bases at J; junction bases unmatched: 6. Germline V gene lookup returns CDR1 SQVTM and CDR2 ANQGSEA. The CDR3 spans 14 residues.

The rearrangement joins TRBV7-6 to TRBJ2-2; no definite D call. The CDR3 runs to 16 residues. From germline, CDR1 is SGHVS and CDR2 FNYEAQ. V lost 0 bases, J lost 0 bases, and 8 bases lay in between. For the CDR3, the DNA is TGTGCCAGCAGCTTAGCCCCGGTCGCGAACACCGGGGAGCTGTTTTTT. Its translation is CASSLAPVANTGELFF.